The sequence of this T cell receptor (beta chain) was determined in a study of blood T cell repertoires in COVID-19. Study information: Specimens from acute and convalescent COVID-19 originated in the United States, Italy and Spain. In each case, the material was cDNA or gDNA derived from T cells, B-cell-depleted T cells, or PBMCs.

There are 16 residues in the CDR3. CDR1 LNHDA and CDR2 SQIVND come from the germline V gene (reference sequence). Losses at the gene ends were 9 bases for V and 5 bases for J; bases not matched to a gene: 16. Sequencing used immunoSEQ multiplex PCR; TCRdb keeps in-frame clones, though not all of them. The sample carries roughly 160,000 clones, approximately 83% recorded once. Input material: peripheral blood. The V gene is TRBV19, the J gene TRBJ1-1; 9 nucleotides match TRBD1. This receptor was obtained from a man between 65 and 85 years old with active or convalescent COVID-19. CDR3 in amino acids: CASNAGAGQGQTEAFF. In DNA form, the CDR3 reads TGTGCCAGCAACGCGGGGGCGGGACAGGGACAAACTGAAGCTTTCTTT.